This paragraph reports one T cell receptor beta chain. This clone was counted a single time. There is no known antigen for this receptor. It has no much larger one-base neighbor in the sample; base qualities were not kept. This sample is part of a study of blood T cell repertoires in COVID-19 (dated by TCRdb to the early 2020s). Describing the broader study: The collaborator samples originated in the United States, Italy and Spain and spanned the acute and convalescent phases of COVID-19. Where available, HLA class I and class II types were taken from metadata supplied by the sample provider and were not determined by assay-based typing. The sample metadata nearly always contained a de-identified subject ID, COVID-19 status, age in years and sex. The repertoires were released in a freely available public database meant as a resource for research on the immune response to SARS-CoV-2. The prospective study material was composed of cDNA or gDNA derived from T cells, B-cell-depleted T cells, or PBMCs. The samples were drawn from the first 160 participants of the ongoing ImmuneRACE study and from 950 to 1,500 subjects provided by 6 global collaborators. The dataset comprised deeply sampled blood TCRbeta repertoires from subjects exposed to, actively infected with, or recovered from COVID-19.

General conclusions and limits of the study: The amount of clinical and demographic metadata varied by source and participant and was provided uncurated.

At one collaborating source in Seattle, patients were enrolled during active infection and were followed longitudinally through the course of disease. Collaborating institutions collected whole blood in K2EDTA tubes following their own protocols. For TCRbeta analysis, collaborators shipped samples as frozen whole blood, isolated PBMCs, or DNA extracted from either of those sample types. TCRbeta CDR3 regions were amplified from genomic DNA using the immunoSEQ Assay, a bias-controlled multiplex PCR. In the authors' own workflow: Within the assay, amplification of reference gene primers was used to estimate how many nucleated cells each sample contained. Sequence reads were collapsed and filtered to measure the absolute abundance of every unique TCRbeta CDR3 rearrangement. For each sample, productive Simpson clonality was calculated as the square root of Simpson's diversity index over productive rearrangements. The immuneACCESS repertoire file appears here via TCRdb, limited to in-frame rearrangements. These files lack a portion of the clones; in checked studies, under half of the deficit traces to unresolved V genes, and the cause of the others is not known. That table is the source of V, J and clone size, and D and trimming were worked out from the DNA. Here the sample has about 500,000 clones; 70% to 90% occur a single time. The ten largest clonotypes hold about 8.2% of the sample.

The junction carries 12 bases between V and J, which are trimmed by 1 base and 2 bases respectively. The CDR3 spans 16 residues, from the cysteine through the phenylalanine. The kept DNA is CDR3 alone, 48 bases in frame from the first base. CDR1 and CDR2 were assigned from the germline V gene as SGHRS and YFSETQ. Material: peripheral blood. The V gene is TRBV5-1 and the J gene is TRBJ2-2; the D gene is not confidently resolved. The TCR sequence derives from a woman aged 50 to 60 with COVID-19, enrolled during active disease. In nucleotides, the sequence is TGCGCCAGCAGCTTGCCCCCTGCAGAAAACACCGGGGAGCTGTTTTTT. This encodes CASSLPPAENTGELFF.